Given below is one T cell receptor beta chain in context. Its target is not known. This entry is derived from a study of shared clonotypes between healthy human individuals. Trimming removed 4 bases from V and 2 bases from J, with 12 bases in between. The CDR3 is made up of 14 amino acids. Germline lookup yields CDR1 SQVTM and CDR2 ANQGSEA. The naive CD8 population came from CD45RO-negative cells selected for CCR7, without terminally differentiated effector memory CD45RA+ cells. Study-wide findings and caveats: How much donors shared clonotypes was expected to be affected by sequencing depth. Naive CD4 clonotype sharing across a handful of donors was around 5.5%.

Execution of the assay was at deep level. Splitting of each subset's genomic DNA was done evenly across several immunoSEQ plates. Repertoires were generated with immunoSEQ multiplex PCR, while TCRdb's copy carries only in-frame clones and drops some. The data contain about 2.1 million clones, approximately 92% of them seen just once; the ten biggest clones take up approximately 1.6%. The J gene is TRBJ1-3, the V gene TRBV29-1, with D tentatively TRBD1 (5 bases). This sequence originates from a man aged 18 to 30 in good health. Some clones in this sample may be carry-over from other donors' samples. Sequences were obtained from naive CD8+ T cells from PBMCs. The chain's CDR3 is CSVVGGEAGNTIYF. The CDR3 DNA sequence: TGCAGCGTTGTCGGGGGTGAGGCTGGAAACACCATATATTTT.